This TCR beta chain originates from a study of cytotoxic CD8 clonotypes in ibrutinib-treated CLL. The V and J ends lost 5 bases and 6 bases respectively, with 11 bases between them. The CDR3 loop spans 13 amino acids. Germline loops: CDR1 MNHEY, CDR2 SVGAGI. TCRdb keeps only in-frame clones here, not all; method: immunoSEQ multiplex PCR. The data contain approximately 200,000 clones, 72% of them seen just once; the ten biggest clones take up around 15%. This clonotype was obtained from a human donor with chronic lymphocytic leukemia. The chain is built from TRBV6-5 and TRBJ1-5, with D unresolved. The sequencing here drew on PBMCs, taken after 24 months of ibrutinib treatment. CDR3 bases: TGTGCCAGCAGTGTAGGTTTGGTTCAGCCCCAGCATTTT. Protein sequence: CASSVGLVQPQHF.